One sample yielded the 11 T cell receptor beta chains listed below, sequenced in a study of blood T cell repertoires in COVID-19. TCRdb's copy holds only in-frame clones and misses some; the assay was immunoSEQ multiplex PCR. This sample carries under 110,000 clones, 71% of them seen once, and the ten largest clones take approximately 0.88%. Sequenced input: peripheral blood. The source of these receptors is a human donor with acute or convalescent COVID-19. The donor label of this sample is uncertain.

This clone was observed a few times. The V gene is TRBV7-6, the J gene TRBJ2-7; possible D gene TRBD1, 6 bases. Per germline, CDR1 SGHVS and CDR2 FNYEAQ. Trimming pared 1 base from V and 6 bases from J, leaving 7 bases between. The CDR3 length is 12 residues. CDR3 in amino acids: CASSLGGGEQYF. DNA of the CDR3: TGTGCCAGCAGCTTAGGAGGGGGCGAGCAGTACTTC.

CDR3 sequence: CASSRAPGDYNEQFF. As DNA, the CDR3 is TGTGCCAGCAGCCGGGCGCCGGGGGACTACAATGAGCAGTTCTTC. The J gene is TRBJ2-1, the V gene TRBV5-6; D may be TRBD2 (6 bases). Trimming stripped 4 bases from V and 3 bases from J, with 14 bases between. This CDR3 is 15 amino acids long. Germline V gene lookup returns CDR1 SGHDT and CDR2 YYEEEE.

V usage is TRBV10-3 and J usage is TRBJ2-3; 12 bases align to TRBD2. Per germline, CDR1 ENHRY and CDR2 SYGVKD. The V gene end was trimmed by 5 bases and the J gene end by 4 bases; junction bases not matched to a gene: 4. This CDR3 contains 15 residues. CDR3 sequence: CAISSSGGASDTQYF. The DNA for the CDR3 is TGTGCCATCAGTTCTAGCGGGGGGGCCTCAGATACGCAGTATTTT.

The chain uses TRBV12-5 and TRBJ2-1, with D perhaps matching TRBD2 (5 bases). V gave up 1 base and J gave up 9 bases, with 16 bases separating them. The germline gives CDR1 LGHNT, CDR2 FRNRAP. The CDR3 has 15 amino acids. CDR3 region: CASGLDGRFRGEQFF. The CDR3 region has the DNA TGTGCTAGTGGTTTGGATGGCAGGTTCCGGGGTGAGCAGTTCTTC.

The chain uses TRBV27 and TRBJ2-3, with D unclear. The V and J ends lost 0 bases and 8 bases respectively, with 9 bases between them. The CDR3 extends over 13 amino acids. From germline, CDR1 is MNHEY and CDR2 SMNVEV (reference sequence). For the CDR3, the DNA is TGTGCCAGCAGTTTATCGAATCTCGGTACGCAGTATTTT. Translation gives CASSLSNLGTQYF.

Many counts were recorded for this clone. The CDR3 DNA is TGCGCCAGCAGCCAAGAAAGGGAGGATGGCTACACCTTC. Protein: CASSQEREDGYTF. This chain connects TRBV4-1 to TRBJ1-2; unclear D gene. The V end lost 0 bases, the J end lost 6 bases, and 8 bases lay between the germline ends. Germline V gene sequence: CDR1 MGHRA, CDR2 YSYEKL. The CDR3 totals 13 residues.

This clone was recorded a few times. The chain combines TRBV5-1 with TRBJ1-4; 8 bases map to TRBD1. In germline, CDR1 is SGHRS, CDR2 YFSETQ. There are 21 residues in the CDR3. The J segment lost 4 bases and the V segment lost 4 bases, leaving 24 bases of the junction unmatched. The CDR3 DNA is TGCGCCAGCAGCCGTTGGGACACGACAGGGGACCTCTTAACTAGTAATGAAAAACTGTTTTTT. It yields the protein CASSRWDTTGDLLTSNEKLFF.

The chain has TRBV30 and TRBJ1-4; D not resolved. Germline V gene sequence: CDR1 GTSNPN, CDR2 SVGIG (reference sequence). This CDR3 is built from 17 residues. The V end lost 2 bases, the J end lost 0 bases, and 16 bases lay between the germline ends. CDR3 sequence: CAWSPPFRRATNEKLFF. DNA of the CDR3: TGTGCCTGGAGTCCTCCCTTTCGGCGGGCAACTAATGAAAAACTGTTTTTT.

This chain connects TRBV19 to TRBJ1-4; tentatively, D is TRBD1 (6 bases). The CDR3 is made up of 16 amino acids. Germline V CDR1 and CDR2: LNHDA, SQIVND (reference sequence). V was clipped by 6 bases and J by 4 bases, with 18 bases between them. As DNA, the CDR3 is TGTGCCAGTAGCGACTATCTCACAGGGTTTAATGAAAAACTGTTTTTT. As protein: CASSDYLTGFNEKLFF. Using reference TRBV19 and TRBJ1-4 for the parts outside the CDR3, the full variable domain is DGGITQSPKYLFRKEGQNVTLSCEQNLNHDAMYWYRQDPGQGLRLIYYSQIVNDFQKGDIAEGYSVSREKKESFPLTVTSAQKNPTAFYLCASSDYLTGFNEKLFFGSGTQLSVL.

This chain joins TRBV5-1 and TRBJ2-1; 8 bases are a match to TRBD2. In germline, CDR1 is SGHRS, CDR2 YFSETQ. With 4 bases clipped from V and 7 bases from J, the junction kept 16 bases outside the gene matches. This CDR3 has 17 amino acids. CDR3 loop: CASSPRGAGVSRNEQFF. The CDR3 DNA reads as TGCGCCAGCAGCCCCCGTGGAGCGGGGGTTTCCAGGAATGAGCAGTTCTTC.

The chain recombines TRBV19 with TRBJ1-5; D uncertain. Between the trimmed V and J ends, which lost 3 bases and 7 bases, there was a span of 13 bases. The CDR3 is 14 amino acids. Germline CDR1 LNHDA, CDR2 SQIVND (reference sequence). The CDR3 DNA is TGTGCCAGTAGTATGCGGCTTGGTTGGCAGCCCCAGCATTTT. Protein sequence: CASSMRLGWQPQHF.